This is a list of T cell receptor beta chains from one sample in a study of sequential checkpoint blockade in melanoma. Sequencing was performed with immunoSEQ multiplex PCR; in TCRdb, only in-frame clones are kept and a portion is missing. The sample has approximately 5,300 clones, roughly three fifths seen once; the top ten hold about 45%. Sequenced material: CD8+ T cells sorted from blood (inferred from file names), taken from a patient given nivolumab and ipilimumab in sequence. Source of these receptors: a human donor with melanoma. The CDR3 runs from the conserved cysteine through the conserved F or W. A D gene is named only where the DNA matches it firmly. Clone size is given for some rows only: seen once, a few or many times, or a class if the clone is expanded.

TRBJ2-5,.,TRBV28,15,TRBD1,TGTGCCAGCAGTTTTATTGAACAGGGGGACGAGACCCAGTACTTC,CASSFIEQGDETQYF
TRBJ2-1,once,TRBV7-2,15,TRBD2,TGTGCCAGCAGCTCTGGACTAGCGACCGGGGATGAGCAGTTCTTC,CASSSGLATGDEQFF
TRBJ2-7,.,TRBV4-1,14,.,TGCGCCAGCAGCCAAGATAGGAGGACCTACGAGCAGTACTTC,CASSQDRRTYEQYF
TRBJ2-3,.,TRBV5-1,16,.,TGCGCCAGCAGCCTAGGAGGCAGGGGTCATCAAGATACGCAGTATTTT,CASSLGGRGHQDTQYF
TRBJ1-2,once,TRBV30,14,TRBD1,TGTGCCTACGCGCACAGGGGGTCTGACTATGGCTACACCTTC,CAYAHRGSDYGYTF
TRBJ1-1,.,TRBV5-1,16,.,TGCGCCAGCAGCTTGGAACTACAGGGCCGAGGGACTGAAGCTTTCTTT,CASSLELQGRGTEAFF
TRBJ2-7,few,TRBV27,15,TRBD1,TGTGCCAGCAGTCTAACCTTGACAGGGGTGTACGAGCAGTACTTC,CASSLTLTGVYEQYF
TRBJ1-2,.,TRBV7-6,14,.,TGTGCCAGCAGCTTAGAGAGGGGGACCTATGGCTACACCTTC,CASSLERGTYGYTF
TRBJ1-1,.,TRBV9,14,.,TGTGCCAGCAGCGTTTACGCCGGGAACACTGAAGCTTTCTTT,CASSVYAGNTEAFF
TRBJ2-2,.,TRBV27,16,.,TGTGCCAGCAGTTTTGTCGCGGGGGCCCGACCAGGGGAGCTGTTTTTT,CASSFVAGARPGELFF
TRBJ1-1,.,TRBV4-2,12,.,TGTGCCAGCAGCGTAGCAGGGGCTGAAGCTTTCTTT,CASSVAGAEAFF
TRBJ1-2,.,TRBV7-8,15,TRBD1,TGTGTCAGCAGCCCTGGGACAGGGACATACTATGGCTACACCTTC,CVSSPGTGTYYGYTF
TRBJ2-5,.,TRBV4-3,15,TRBD1,TGCGCCAGCAGCCCCGGACAGGGGGCATGGGAGACCCAGTACTTC,CASSPGQGAWETQYF
TRBJ1-5,.,TRBV7-9,15,.,TGTGCCAGCAGCTCCACGAGGGAAGGAAATCAGCCCCAGCATTTT,CASSSTREGNQPQHF
TRBJ1-4,.,TRBV27,13,TRBD1,TGTGCCAGCAGCACAGGGGGCGACGAAAAACTGTTTTTT,CASSTGGDEKLFF
TRBJ2-1,.,TRBV7-9,12,.,TGTGCCAGCAAGGGGCAGAACAATGAGCAGTTCTTC,CASKGQNNEQFF
TRBJ2-3,.,TRBV7-2,19,TRBD2,TGTGCCAGCAGCTTAGCGCACCCGACTAGCGGGGGGTCCGCAGATACGCAGTATTTT,CASSLAHPTSGGSADTQYF
TRBJ1-2,.,TRBV4-1,15,.,TGCGCCAGCAGCCAAGGGGGCCAAATTCCTGGGGGCTACACCTTC,CASSQGGQIPGGYTF
TRBJ1-5,.,TRBV28,15,.,TGTGCCAGCAGTTCCTCGTGGGGGCGCGTTCAGCCCCAGCATTTT,CASSSSWGRVQPQHF
TRBJ2-5,.,TRBV19,18,.,TGTGCCAGTAGTATAGAGGGGGGGCCACCTGGGACTCGGGAGACCCAGTACTTC,CASSIEGGPPGTRETQYF
TRBJ1-2,.,TRBV29-1,12,.,TGCAGCGTTGAACGGGGGAACTATGGCTACACCTTC,CSVERGNYGYTF
TRBJ2-5,.,TRBV25-1,16,TRBD1,TGTGCCAGCAGTGACTCAGGGGGCTTTGGTAGGGAGACCCAGTACTTC,CASSDSGGFGRETQYF
TRBJ2-1,few,TRBV7-8,14,TRBD2,TGTGCCAGCAGCCTAGGACTAGCCGACAATGAGCAGTTCTTC,CASSLGLADNEQFF
TRBJ1-5,.,TRBV11-2,15,.,TGTGCCAGCAGCCCCGGGGTTGGGGTAGGGCAGCCCCAGCATTTT,CASSPGVGVGQPQHF
TRBJ2-7,.,TRBV6-5,15,TRBD1,TGTGCCAGCAGTTCCCCGGGACAGGGAACCTACGAGCAGTACTTC,CASSSPGQGTYEQYF
TRBJ2-7,few,TRBV7-6,15,TRBD2,TGTGCCAGCAGCCCCGGGACTAGAGGGGGAATCGAGCAGTACTTC,CASSPGTRGGIEQYF
TRBJ1-6,.,TRBV2,15,.,TGTGCCAGCAGTGAGAGTTTAGGAGATAATTCACCCCTCCACTTT,CASSESLGDNSPLHF
TRBJ2-7,.,TRBV27,12,.,TGTGCCAGCAGTTTAATGGGCGACGAGCAGTACTTC,CASSLMGDEQYF
TRBJ1-1,.,TRBV15,15,.,TGTGCCACCAGCAGAGAATCCTTCGGACTCACTGAAGCTTTCTTT,CATSRESFGLTEAFF
TRBJ1-2,.,TRBV13,13,.,TGTGCCAGCAGCTTAGGAATCTTACGAGACTACACCTTC,CASSLGILRDYTF
TRBJ2-6,.,TRBV7-6,14,.,TGTGCCAGCAGCGCCAGCTCTGGGGCCAACGTCCTGACTTTC,CASSASSGANVLTF
TRBJ2-2,.,TRBV7-9,15,TRBD1,TGTGCCAGCACCGGTTCAGGGGGCTTCACCGGGGAGCTGTTTTTT,CASTGSGGFTGELFF
TRBJ2-7,once,TRBV9,16,TRBD2,TGTGCCAGCAGCGGGAACCAGGCAGCGGGGGGGCGTGAGCAGTACTTC,CASSGNQAAGGREQYF
TRBJ2-2,.,TRBV6-6,14,.,TGTGCCAGCGTGTGGGGGCTGAACACCGGGGAGCTGTTTTTT,CASVWGLNTGELFF
TRBJ2-7,.,TRBV5-1,14,TRBD1,TGCGCCAGCAGCTCGGGACAGGGGAACGACGAGCAGTACTTC,CASSSGQGNDEQYF
TRBJ1-2,few,TRBV19,13,.,TGTGCCAGTAGTCCTGGCGGGGCGAATGGCTACACCTTC,CASSPGGANGYTF
TRBJ2-1,.,TRBV28,14,TRBD2,TGTGCCAGCAGTTTTCGGGGGGGGGCCAATGAGCAGTTCTTC,CASSFRGGANEQFF
TRBJ1-2,few,TRBV7-1,14,TRBD1,TGTGCCAGCAGCTCAGGGACAGGCCACTATGGCTACACCTTC,CASSSGTGHYGYTF
TRBJ2-3,.,TRBV13,16,TRBD2,TGTGCCAGCAGCTCGAACCCGGGACTAGTGATTGATACGCAGTATTTT,CASSSNPGLVIDTQYF
TRBJ2-7,few,TRBV19,13,TRBD1,TGTGCCAGTAGCCTCGCGGGGACAGGCGAGCAGTACTTC,CASSLAGTGEQYF
TRBJ2-1,few,TRBV27,15,.,TGTGCCAGCAGCCCGACTGGGGGAGGATACAATGAGCAGTTCTTC,CASSPTGGGYNEQFF
TRBJ2-2,few,TRBV7-2,17,.,TGTGCCAGCAGCTTAGTTGCGGGCGGAGCGAACACCGGGGAGCTGTTTTTT,CASSLVAGGANTGELFF
TRBJ2-7,.,TRBV11-2,13,TRBD2,TGTGCCAGCACCATTCCTGGGACTAGCGAGCAGTACTTC,CASTIPGTSEQYF
TRBJ1-2,medium-sized,TRBV23-1,16,.,TGCGCCAGCAGTCAATCAACATCCAGGTCGAACTATGGCTACACCTTC,CASSQSTSRSNYGYTF
TRBJ2-7,few,TRBV7-8,13,.,TGTGCCAGCAGCTTAGGACAGGGAGGCGAGCAGTACTTC,CASSLGQGGEQYF
TRBJ1-3,once,TRBV13,14,.,TGTGCCAGCAGCTTAGAAACCAGAGGAAACACCATATATTTT,CASSLETRGNTIYF
TRBJ2-3,few,TRBV7-2,16,TRBD2,TGTGCCAGCAGCTTAGGTCTAGCGGGGGGCACAGATACGCAGTATTTT,CASSLGLAGGTDTQYF
TRBJ2-7,.,TRBV4-3,13,.,TGCGCCAGCAGCCCACAGATTTTATACGAGCAGTACTTC,CASSPQILYEQYF
TRBJ1-2,.,TRBV9,16,.,TGTGCCAGCAGCGTAGCGATCTCGGGGGGCGCAGGGGGCTACACCTTC,CASSVAISGGAGGYTF
TRBJ2-1,.,TRBV19,15,TRBD2,TGTGCCAGTAGTATTTTAGCGGGGGGGCCTAATGAGCAGTTCTTC,CASSILAGGPNEQFF
TRBJ1-2,few,TRBV5-6,17,TRBD1,TGTGCCAGCAGCTGGGGGACAGGCCATACAACTAACTATGGCTACACCTTC,CASSWGTGHTTNYGYTF
TRBJ1-2,.,TRBV23-1,14,.,TGCGCCAGCAGTGTTCGGAAGGAGTGCTATTGCTACACCTTC,CASSVRKECYCYTF
TRBJ2-7,few,TRBV9,14,.,TGTGCCAGCAGCGGCGGGGACCTAGCCAACGAGCAGTACTTC,CASSGGDLANEQYF
TRBJ2-2,.,TRBV27,15,TRBD1,TGTGCCAGCAGTCACGGGACAGGGAACACCGGGGAGCTGTTTTTT,CASSHGTGNTGELFF